This T cell receptor beta chain was captured by sequencing in a study of OX40 agonist ivuxolimab in advanced cancers. Trimming cost V 5 bases and J 2 bases, with 10 bases left between them. The germline V gene has CDR1 SGHTA and CDR2 FQGNSA. This CDR3 has 14 amino acids. The protocol was immunoSEQ multiplex PCR, while the TCRdb copy is restricted to in-frame clones and leaves out a portion. The table lists about 79,000 clones, less than 85% of them singletons. The sequence came from an adult with an advanced solid tumor such as melanoma, head and neck, liver or kidney cancer. The rearrangement joins TRBV7-2 to TRBJ2-1; D call uncertain. The starting material was CD4+ or CD8+ T cells sorted from blood, obtained in a trial of the OX40 agonist ivuxolimab. Here the CDR3 DNA reads TGTGCCAGCAGCCCCGTCCGAGCCTACAATGAGCAGTTCTTC. Translation gives CASSPVRAYNEQFF.